This TCR beta chain was captured by sequencing in a study of blood T cell repertoires in COVID-19. Study-wide background: COVID-19 samples collected from the United States, Italy and Spain covered acute and convalescent phases.

Assay used: immunoSEQ multiplex PCR; TCRdb lists only in-frame clones, some missing. The sample carries hundreds of thousands of clones, approximately 86% recorded once. Seattle researchers signed up patients amid active infection and tracked them longitudinally. The sequence came from a woman aged 60-70 years with COVID-19, enrolled during active disease. Sequenced: peripheral blood.

CDR3 in amino acids: CASSSARGSYNEQFF. For the CDR3, the DNA is TGTGCCAGCAGCTCCGCCCGGGGATCCTACAATGAGCAGTTCTTC. The J gene is TRBJ2-1, the V gene TRBV11-2, with TRBD2 as a possible D gene (5 bases). CDR1 is SGHAT and CDR2 is FQNNGV in the germline V gene. V lost 4 bases, J lost 1 base, and 11 bases lay in between. The CDR3 is 15 residues long.